The sequence of this TCR beta chain was determined in a study of blood T cell repertoires in COVID-19. This clone was detected only once. As originally analysed: Scientists estimated how many nucleated cells there were by amplifying reference gene primers. The method was immunoSEQ multiplex PCR; TCRdb's version includes in-frame clones alone and lacks a portion of them. That table gives V, J and clone size, and the DNA gave D and trimming. The data contain roughly 98,000 clones, approximately 78% of them seen just once; the ten biggest clones take up about 12%. Germline V lookup: CDR1 SGHKS, CDR2 YYEKEE (reference sequence). V was clipped by 2 bases and J by 1 base, with 13 bases between them. The CDR3 consists of 15 residues.

Input material: peripheral blood. The rearrangement links TRBV5-5 to TRBJ2-7; TRBD1 might be the D (6 bases). This TCR was recovered from a human donor in a cohort sampled during active COVID-19. CDR3: CASSFRTEFSYEQYF. CDR3 DNA: TGTGCCAGCAGCTTTCGGACAGAATTTTCCTACGAGCAGTACTTC.